A selection of T cell receptor beta chains follows, all from one sample in a study of T cells in localized non-small cell lung cancer. This table comes from immunoSEQ multiplex PCR, and its TCRdb copy is limited to in-frame clones, with some not included. The table has roughly 20,000 clones, roughly 84% seen once. The input for sequencing was peripheral blood, taken before any cancer treatment. The source of these receptors is a man aged 40 to 69 with stage I lung adenocarcinoma. Both conserved end residues are part of each CDR3. A D gene is named only where the DNA matches it firmly. Size values are once, few and many counts, or a class for expanded clones, and some rows have none.

size,J,D,V,DNA,CDR3
NA,TRBJ2-7,NA,TRBV6-5,TGTGCCAGCAGTTACTCCAGGACAGCAGACTACGAGCAGTACTTC,CASSYSRTADYEQYF
NA,TRBJ1-5,NA,TRBV6-6,TGTGCCAGCAGTATAAATTATAGCAATCAGCCCCAGCATTTT,CASSINYSNQPQHF
NA,TRBJ2-1,TRBD2,TRBV4-1,TGCGCCAGCAGCCTAGGACTAGCGGTGTACAATGAGCAGTTCTTC,CASSLGLAVYNEQFF
NA,TRBJ2-7,TRBD2,TRBV5-1,TGCGCCAGCAGCCTTACACCGGGACTAGCCTACGAGCAGTACTTC,CASSLTPGLAYEQYF
NA,TRBJ1-1,NA,TRBV27,TGTGCCAGCAGCCGTACACAAGCTACGAACACTGAAGCTTTCTTT,CASSRTQATNTEAFF
once,TRBJ1-5,NA,TRBV10-3,TGTGCCATCAGTGAGAACGGGGGGGGCAATCAGCCCCAGCATTTT,CAISENGGGNQPQHF
NA,TRBJ2-7,NA,TRBV4-3,TGCGCCAGCAGCCAAGATCCGACAGGCCTTTCCTACGAGCAGTACTTC,CASSQDPTGLSYEQYF
NA,TRBJ2-1,NA,TRBV28,TGTGCCAGCAGTACTCGGGACCTACCGAGGTGGTTTGAGCAGTTCTTC,CASSTRDLPRWFEQFF
NA,TRBJ1-1,NA,TRBV18,TGTGCCAGCTCACCGGGACCGAACACTGAAGCTTTCTTT,CASSPGPNTEAFF
NA,TRBJ1-4,NA,TRBV4-2,TGTGCCAGCAGCCTAAGACAGCTTGCTAATGAAAAACTGTTTTTT,CASSLRQLANEKLFF
NA,TRBJ2-5,NA,TRBV2,TGTGCCAGCAGGCGCGAGGGCAGACAAGAGACCCAGTACTTC,CASRREGRQETQYF
NA,TRBJ2-2,TRBD1,TRBV9,TGTGCCAGCAGCCAAGACCGACAGGGCACCGGGGAGCTGTTTTTT,CASSQDRQGTGELFF
NA,TRBJ1-5,NA,TRBV10-3,TGTGCCATCAGTACCAATGGGGGTGGGAATCAGCCCCAGCATTTT,CAISTNGGGNQPQHF
once,TRBJ2-1,NA,TRBV11-2,TGTGCCAGCAGCTTAGCGGGGTCTACCTACAATGAGCAGTTCTTC,CASSLAGSTYNEQFF
NA,TRBJ1-5,TRBD1,TRBV6-5,TGTGCCAGCAGTTATGGCAGGGGGCAGGGTCAGCCCCAGCATTTT,CASSYGRGQGQPQHF
few,TRBJ1-1,TRBD1,TRBV4-2,TGTGCCAGCAGCCAAGGGGACAGGACTGAAGCTTTCTTT,CASSQGDRTEAFF
NA,TRBJ2-1,TRBD1,TRBV2,TGTGCCAGCAAGTGGACCGGGACAGGGAATTCCAGATTCACTTCGGGCAACTCCTACAATGAGCAGTTCTTC,CASKWTGTGNSRFTSGNSYNEQFF
NA,TRBJ2-1,NA,TRBV27,TGTGCCAGCAGTCCATTTCTCACGGGTAATGAGCAGTTCTTC,CASSPFLTGNEQFF
NA,TRBJ1-2,NA,TRBV18,TGTGCCAGCTCACCGGGGGCTAACTATGGCTACACCTTC,CASSPGANYGYTF
NA,TRBJ2-4,TRBD2,TRBV4-1,TGCGCCAGCAGCCAACTCGGGACTAGCGGACCTCTAGCCAAAAACATTCAGTACTTC,CASSQLGTSGPLAKNIQYF
NA,TRBJ1-1,NA,TRBV11-3,TGTGCCAGCAGCTTAGGGGGGAACACTGAAGCTTTCTTT,CASSLGGNTEAFF
NA,TRBJ2-1,NA,TRBV4-1,TGCGCCAGCAGCCAACTGTCCGGCTCCTACAATGAGCAGTTCTTC,CASSQLSGSYNEQFF
NA,TRBJ1-5,TRBD1,TRBV4-1,TGCGCCAGCAGCCAAGATGGGACAGGGAGCGCGTATCAGCCCCAGCATTTT,CASSQDGTGSAYQPQHF
NA,TRBJ1-2,NA,TRBV9,TGTGCCAGCAGCGTAGATATGGGGCAAAGCTACACCTTC,CASSVDMGQSYTF
NA,TRBJ1-1,TRBD1,TRBV19,TGTGCCAGTAGTCCGGGACAGGGACGTTATGTTGCTGAAGCTTTCTTT,CASSPGQGRYVAEAFF
NA,TRBJ1-5,TRBD1,TRBV5-5,TGTGCCAGCAGCCCGGGGGACAGAGAGGATCAGCCCCAGCATTTT,CASSPGDREDQPQHF
NA,TRBJ1-1,TRBD1,TRBV19,TGTGCCAGTAGTTCCCGGACAGGGAGCGTGAACACTGAAGCTTTCTTT,CASSSRTGSVNTEAFF
NA,TRBJ1-1,NA,TRBV18,TGTGCCAGCTCACCCGGCAGGATGAACACTGAAGCTTTCTTT,CASSPGRMNTEAFF
NA,TRBJ2-2,NA,TRBV27,TGTGCCAGCAGTTTCGGACTACTCACCGGGGAGCTGTTTTTT,CASSFGLLTGELFF
NA,TRBJ1-5,NA,TRBV27,TGTGCCAGCAGTTTAAGGAGGGATCAGCCCCAGCATTTT,CASSLRRDQPQHF
NA,TRBJ2-7,NA,TRBV18,TGTGCCAGCTCTCGGGACGCCTCCTACGAGCAGTACTTC,CASSRDASYEQYF
NA,TRBJ1-4,NA,TRBV5-4,TGTGCCAGCAGCCAAAGAGAGTCTAATGAAAAACTGTTTTTT,CASSQRESNEKLFF
once,TRBJ1-5,NA,TRBV6-5,TGTGCCAGCAGTACAGGAATCTATAGCAATCAGCCCCAGCATTTT,CASSTGIYSNQPQHF
NA,TRBJ1-5,NA,TRBV7-2,TGTGCCAGCAGCCCCCATGGGGGGGGCGGTCAGCCCCAGCATTTT,CASSPHGGGGQPQHF
NA,TRBJ1-5,NA,TRBV19,TGTGCCACACAACGGGCCCGAAATCAGCCCCAGCATTTT,CATQRARNQPQHF
NA,TRBJ2-6,NA,TRBV27,TGTGCCAGCAGCTATGGGTGGGGGTCTGGGGCCAACGTCCTGACTTTC,CASSYGWGSGANVLTF
NA,TRBJ1-3,NA,TRBV28,TGTGCCAGCAGTTTCTTACAGGGTAGAATGGGAAACACCATATATTTT,CASSFLQGRMGNTIYF
NA,TRBJ1-5,TRBD1,TRBV19,TGTGCCAGTAGTATAGGGGACAGGGTGGACCAGCCCCAGCATTTT,CASSIGDRVDQPQHF
NA,TRBJ2-1,NA,TRBV5-7,TGTGCCAGCAGCTTGTGGACCTTTGGGGTACTAAATGAGCAGTTCTTC,CASSLWTFGVLNEQFF
NA,TRBJ2-5,NA,TRBV7-2,TGTGCCAGCAGCCTTGGCGGGGGCTCCACGGAGACCCAGTACTTC,CASSLGGGSTETQYF
NA,TRBJ1-1,TRBD1,TRBV14,TGTGCCAGCAGCCTCCGACAGGGGGCGAACACTGAAGCTTTCTTT,CASSLRQGANTEAFF
NA,TRBJ2-1,TRBD2,TRBV7-9,TGTGCCAGCAGCTCGCCAGCTAGCGGGATAAATGAGCAGTTCTTC,CASSSPASGINEQFF